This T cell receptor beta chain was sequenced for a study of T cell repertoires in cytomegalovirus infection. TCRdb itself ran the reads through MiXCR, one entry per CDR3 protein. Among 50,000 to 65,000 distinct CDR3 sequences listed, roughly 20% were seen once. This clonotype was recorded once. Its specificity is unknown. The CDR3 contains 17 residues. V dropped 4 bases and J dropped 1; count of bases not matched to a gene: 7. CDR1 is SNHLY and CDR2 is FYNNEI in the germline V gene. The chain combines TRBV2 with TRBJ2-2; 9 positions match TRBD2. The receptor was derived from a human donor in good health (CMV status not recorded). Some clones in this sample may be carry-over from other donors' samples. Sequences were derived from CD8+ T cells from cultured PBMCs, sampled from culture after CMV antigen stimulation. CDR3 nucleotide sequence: TGTGCCAGCAGTGCGTCCCTAGCGGGGCTGAACACCGGGGAGCTGTTTTTT. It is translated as CASSASLAGLNTGELFF.